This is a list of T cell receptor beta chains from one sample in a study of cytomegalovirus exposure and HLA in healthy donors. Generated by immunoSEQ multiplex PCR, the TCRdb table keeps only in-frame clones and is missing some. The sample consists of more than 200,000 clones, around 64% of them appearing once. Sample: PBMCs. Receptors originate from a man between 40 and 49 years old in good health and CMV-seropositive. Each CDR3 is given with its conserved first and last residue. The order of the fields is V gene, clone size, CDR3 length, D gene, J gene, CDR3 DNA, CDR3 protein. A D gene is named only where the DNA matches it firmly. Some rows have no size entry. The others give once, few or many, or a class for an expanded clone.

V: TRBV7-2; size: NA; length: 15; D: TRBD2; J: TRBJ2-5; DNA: TGTGCCAGCACCCTTGGGGGGGGTAAGGTGGAGACCCAGTACTTC; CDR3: CASTLGGGKVETQYF
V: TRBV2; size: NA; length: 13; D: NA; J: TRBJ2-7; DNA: TGTGCCAGCACCGAGGAGGGGTGGGACGAGCAGTACTTC; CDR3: CASTEEGWDEQYF
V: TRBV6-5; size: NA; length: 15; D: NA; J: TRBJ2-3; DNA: TGTGCCAGCAGTTTCCCGGGGAGGTCCGGGAATACGCAGTATTTT; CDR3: CASSFPGRSGNTQYF
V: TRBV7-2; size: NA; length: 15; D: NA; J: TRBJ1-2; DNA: TGTGCCAGCAGCTTAGGGTCCCTCACTGTCTATGGCTACACCTTC; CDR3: CASSLGSLTVYGYTF
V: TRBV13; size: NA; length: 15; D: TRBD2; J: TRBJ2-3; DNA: TGTGCCAGCAGCCCCCCAGGCGGGGGGGGCGATACGCAGTATTTT; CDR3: CASSPPGGGGDTQYF
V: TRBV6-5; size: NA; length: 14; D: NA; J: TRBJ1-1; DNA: TGTGCCAGCAGTTACCGGGGTTTTGGCACTGAAGCTTTCTTT; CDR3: CASSYRGFGTEAFF
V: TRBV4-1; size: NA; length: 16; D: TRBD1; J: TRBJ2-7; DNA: TGCGCCAGCAGCCAGACCTCCGGGGACAGGGGACACGAGCAGTACTTC; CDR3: CASSQTSGDRGHEQYF
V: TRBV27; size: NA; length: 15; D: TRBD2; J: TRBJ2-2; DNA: TGTGCCAGCAGTTTATCGTCGGGGGGTACCGGGGAGCTGTTTTTT; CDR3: CASSLSSGGTGELFF
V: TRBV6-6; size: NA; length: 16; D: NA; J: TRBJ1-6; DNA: TGTGCCAGCAGTTACCTCCCCCGGACATACAATTCCCCCCTCCACTTT; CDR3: CASSYLPRTYNSPLHF
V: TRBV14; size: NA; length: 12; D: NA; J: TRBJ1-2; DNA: TGTGCCAGCAGCCAAGTAGTGTCCACCCTCGCCTTC; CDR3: CASSQVVSTLAF
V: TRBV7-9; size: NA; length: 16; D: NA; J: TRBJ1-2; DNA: TGTTCCAGCAGCTTGGGGAGGGGCGTTGAGGACTATGGCTACACCTTC; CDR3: CSSSLGRGVEDYGYTF
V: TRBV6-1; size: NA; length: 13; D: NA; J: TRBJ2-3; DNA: TGTGCCAGCAGTGTACCAGGAACAGATACGCAGTATTTT; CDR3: CASSVPGTDTQYF
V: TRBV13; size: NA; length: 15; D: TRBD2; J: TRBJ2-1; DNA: TGTGCCAGCAGCCAAGGACTAGCGGGAGACAATGAGCAGTTCTTC; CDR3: CASSQGLAGDNEQFF
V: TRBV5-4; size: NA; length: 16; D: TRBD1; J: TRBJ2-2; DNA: TGTGCCAGCAGCCGCGGCGGGACAGGGGCCACCGGGGAGCTGTTTTTT; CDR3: CASSRGGTGATGELFF
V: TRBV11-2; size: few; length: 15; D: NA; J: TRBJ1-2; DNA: TGTGCCAGCAGCTCCCCGACCGCAGGGATTCGTGGCTACACCTTC; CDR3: CASSSPTAGIRGYTF
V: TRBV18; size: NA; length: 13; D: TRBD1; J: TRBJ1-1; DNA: TGTGCCAGCTCACCCCCGGGACAGGCCGAAGCTTTCTTT; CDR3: CASSPPGQAEAFF
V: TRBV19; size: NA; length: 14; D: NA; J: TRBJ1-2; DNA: TGTGCCAGTAGGACTCAGGGGTCAGGCTATGGCTACACCTTC; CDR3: CASRTQGSGYGYTF
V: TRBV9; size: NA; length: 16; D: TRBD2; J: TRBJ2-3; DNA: TGTGCCAGCAGCGAAAGCGGGGGCCCTCCCACAGATACGCAGTATTTT; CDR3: CASSESGGPPTDTQYF
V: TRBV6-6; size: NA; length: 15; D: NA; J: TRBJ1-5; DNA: TGTGCCAGCAGCCGCGGGGGAGGGGGGGCTCAGCCCCAGCATTTT; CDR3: CASSRGGGGAQPQHF
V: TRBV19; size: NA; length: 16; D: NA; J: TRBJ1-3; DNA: TGTGCCAGTAGTATAGGTCCCGTCGGCTCTGGAAACACCATATATTTT; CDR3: CASSIGPVGSGNTIYF
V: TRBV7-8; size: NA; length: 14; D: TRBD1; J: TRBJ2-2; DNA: TGTGCCAGCAGCCGCGGACAGGGGGCCGGGGAGCTGTTTTTT; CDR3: CASSRGQGAGELFF
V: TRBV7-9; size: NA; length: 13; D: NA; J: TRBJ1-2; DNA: TGTGCCAGCAGCTCCGCATGGAACTACCCCGCCACCTTC; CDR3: CASSSAWNYPATF
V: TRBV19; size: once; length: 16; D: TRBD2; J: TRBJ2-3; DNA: TGTGCCAGTAGTTCGGGACTAGCGGGGGTTGCAGATACGCAGTATTTT; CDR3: CASSSGLAGVADTQYF
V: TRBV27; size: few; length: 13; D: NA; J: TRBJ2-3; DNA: TGTGCCAGCAGTACCCAGGGGATGGGTACGCAGTATTTT; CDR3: CASSTQGMGTQYF
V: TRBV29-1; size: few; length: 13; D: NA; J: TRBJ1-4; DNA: TGCAGCGCCACCCGGGTTAGAGGTGAAAAACTGTTTTTT; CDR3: CSATRVRGEKLFF
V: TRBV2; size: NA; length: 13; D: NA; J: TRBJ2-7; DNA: TGTGCCAGCAGTACAGGGTCGTCCCGCGAGCAGTACTTC; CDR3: CASSTGSSREQYF
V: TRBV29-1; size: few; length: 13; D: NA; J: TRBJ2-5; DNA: TGCAGCGTTGAAGCTTTCGGGGGAGAGACCCAGTACTTC; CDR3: CSVEAFGGETQYF
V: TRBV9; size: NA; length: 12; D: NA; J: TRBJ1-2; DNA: TGTGCCAGCAGTGTTCGGGGTACGGGCTACACCTTC; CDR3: CASSVRGTGYTF
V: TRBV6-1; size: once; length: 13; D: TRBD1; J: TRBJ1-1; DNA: TGTGCCAGCAGAACGACAGGGGACACTGAAGCTTTCTTT; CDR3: CASRTTGDTEAFF
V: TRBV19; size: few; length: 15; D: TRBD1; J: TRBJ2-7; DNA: TGTGCCAGTAGTATAGCGGGACAGGGGGGTTACGAGCAGTACTTC; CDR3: CASSIAGQGGYEQYF
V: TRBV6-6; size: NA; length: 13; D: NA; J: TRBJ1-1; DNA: TGTGCCAGCAGTTGGGACACTAACACTGAAGCTTTCTTT; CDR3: CASSWDTNTEAFF
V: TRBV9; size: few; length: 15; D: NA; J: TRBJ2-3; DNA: TGTGCCAGCAGCGTAGTCGGGGTCGGTATAGATACGCAGTATTTT; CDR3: CASSVVGVGIDTQYF
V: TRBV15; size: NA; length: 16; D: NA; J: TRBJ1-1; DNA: TGTGCCACCAGCAGAGGGTCCCCGGGGGTGAACACTGAAGCTTTCTTT; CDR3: CATSRGSPGVNTEAFF
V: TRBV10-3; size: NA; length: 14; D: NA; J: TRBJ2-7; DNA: TGTGCCACCCACAAGGGCCTGGACTTGGGTGAGCAGTACTTC; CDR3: CATHKGLDLGEQYF
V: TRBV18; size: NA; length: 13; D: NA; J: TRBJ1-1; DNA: TGTGCCAGCTCACCACCCGGACAGCGTGAAGCTTTCTTT; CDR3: CASSPPGQREAFF
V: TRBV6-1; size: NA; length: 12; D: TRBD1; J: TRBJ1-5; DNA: TGTGCCAGCTCAGGGGGGAATCAGCCCCAGCATTTT; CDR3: CASSGGNQPQHF
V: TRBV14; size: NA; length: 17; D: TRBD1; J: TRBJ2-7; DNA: TGTGCCAGCAGCCAAGTAGGTAGGACAGGGAACAGGAACGAGCAGTACTTC; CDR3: CASSQVGRTGNRNEQYF
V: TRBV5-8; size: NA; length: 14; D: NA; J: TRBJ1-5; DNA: TGTGCCAGCAGCCCCAGTATGGGGGCACAGCCCCAGCATTTT; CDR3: CASSPSMGAQPQHF
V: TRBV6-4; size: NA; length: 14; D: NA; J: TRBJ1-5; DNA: TGTGCCAGCAGTGAGGCGGCAGGCAATCAGCCCCAGCATTTT; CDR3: CASSEAAGNQPQHF
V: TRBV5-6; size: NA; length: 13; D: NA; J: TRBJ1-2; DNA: TGTGCCAGCAGCTTGGCGACAGTAGGTAGCTACACCTTC; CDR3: CASSLATVGSYTF
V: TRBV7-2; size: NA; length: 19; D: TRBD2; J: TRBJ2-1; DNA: TGTGCCAGCAGCCTCCGACTAGCGGGGGGCTACGTCTCCTACAATGAGCAGTTCTTC; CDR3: CASSLRLAGGYVSYNEQFF
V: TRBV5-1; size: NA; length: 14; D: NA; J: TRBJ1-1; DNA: TGCGCCAGCAGCTTGGTCCCAGGAAACACTGAAGCTTTCTTT; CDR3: CASSLVPGNTEAFF
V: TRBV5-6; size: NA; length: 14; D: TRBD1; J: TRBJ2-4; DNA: TGTGCCAGCAGCCCAGGGGGCGTGGGAAACATTCAGTACTTC; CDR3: CASSPGGVGNIQYF
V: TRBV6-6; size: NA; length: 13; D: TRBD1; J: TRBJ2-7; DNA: TGTGCCAGCCAGGACAGGGAATGGTACGAGCAGTACTTC; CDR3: CASQDREWYEQYF
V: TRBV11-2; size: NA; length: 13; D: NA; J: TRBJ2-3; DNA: TGTGCCAGCAGCTTCGAGGTGACAGATACGCAGTATTTT; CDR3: CASSFEVTDTQYF
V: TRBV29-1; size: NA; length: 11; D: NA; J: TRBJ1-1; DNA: TGCAGCGTTGTCCAGAACACTGAAGCTTTCTTT; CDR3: CSVVQNTEAFF
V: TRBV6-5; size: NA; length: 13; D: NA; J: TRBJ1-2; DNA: TGTGCCAGCAGTTACTCTGGCGAGGGAGGCTACACCTTC; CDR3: CASSYSGEGGYTF
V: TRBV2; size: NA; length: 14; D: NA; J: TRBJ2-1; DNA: TGTGCCAGCAGGGCGGCACTCCTCAACAATGAGCAGTTCTTC; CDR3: CASRAALLNNEQFF
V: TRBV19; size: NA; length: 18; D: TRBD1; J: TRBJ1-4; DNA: TGTGCCAGTAGTATGCATTCAGGGGGGAGCGCAACTAATGAAAAACTGTTTTTT; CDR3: CASSMHSGGSATNEKLFF
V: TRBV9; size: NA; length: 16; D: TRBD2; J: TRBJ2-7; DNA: TGTGCCAGCGGTAAATCAGGGGCTAGCGGGGTTTACGAGCAGTACTTC; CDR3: CASGKSGASGVYEQYF
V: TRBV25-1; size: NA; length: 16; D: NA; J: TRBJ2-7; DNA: TGTGCCAGCAGTGACTCGGACAGCCAAGGCCCCTACGAGCAGTACTTC; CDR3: CASSDSDSQGPYEQYF
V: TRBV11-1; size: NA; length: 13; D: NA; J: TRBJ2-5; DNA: TGTGCCAGCAGCTTGGGCTCCCAAGAGACCCAGTACTTC; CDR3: CASSLGSQETQYF
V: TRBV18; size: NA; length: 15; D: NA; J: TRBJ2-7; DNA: TGTGCCAGCTCCCCGCAGGCTAGCCCTACCTACGAGCAGTACTTC; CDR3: CASSPQASPTYEQYF
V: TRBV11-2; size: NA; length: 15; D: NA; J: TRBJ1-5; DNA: TGTGCCAGCAGCCCGCAACTGGCGGGCAATCAGCCCCAGCATTTT; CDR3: CASSPQLAGNQPQHF
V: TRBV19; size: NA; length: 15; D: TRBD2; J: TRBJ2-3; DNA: TGTGCCAGTAGGATTCTAGCGGGGGGAGCAGATACGCAGTATTTT; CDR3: CASRILAGGADTQYF
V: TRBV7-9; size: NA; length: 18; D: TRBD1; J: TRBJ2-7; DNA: TGTGCCAGCAGCCCCCCGGTGAGACAGGGGGCGTTGACCTACGAGCAGTACTTC; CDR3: CASSPPVRQGALTYEQYF
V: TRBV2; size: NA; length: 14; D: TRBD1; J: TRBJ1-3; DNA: TGTGCCAGCTCACCGGGACAGGGAGGAAACACCATATATTTT; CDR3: CASSPGQGGNTIYF
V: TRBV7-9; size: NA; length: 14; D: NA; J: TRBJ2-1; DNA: TGTGCCAGCAGCCCAGACGGGACACACAATGAGCAGTTCTTC; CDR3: CASSPDGTHNEQFF
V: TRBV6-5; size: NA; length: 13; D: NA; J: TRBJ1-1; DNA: TGTGCCAGCAGTTACTCGAGTGGGGGCGGAACTTTCTTT; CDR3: CASSYSSGGGTFF